This T cell receptor (beta chain) was obtained from a study of vaccination and CD4 T cells after COVID-19 (dated by TCRdb to the early 2020s). Broadly, across the study: Convalescent patients had a positive SARS-CoV-2 result on nasal swab PCR, and of these patients, several had mild disease and one had severe disease. The convalescent cohort comprised six males and four females, including two Hispanic individuals, seven Caucasians, two Asians and one multiracial person. Two doses of either the Pfizer-BioNTech BNT162b2 vaccine (n=8) or the Moderna mRNA-1273 vaccine (n=2) were administered to participants. Post-COVID blood samples from convalescent patients were collected a median of around 100 days after diagnosis, with a range of 35 to 161 days. Post-vaccine blood samples were collected a median of about 72 days after the second vaccine dose, ranging from roughly 13 to 250 days. Three convalescent patients gave samples both early after vaccination (day 14) and late after vaccination (days 161 to 241). For stimulating the cultures, overlapping spike peptide pools were used, derived from SARS-CoV-2 as well as from the common cold coronaviruses HCoV-NL63, HCoV-OC43 and HCoV-229E. As controls, cultures received a CEFX viral epitope pool (the positive control), an HIV-1 Nef peptide pool (the negative control), or no peptide at all. The spike-specific CD4+ TCR repertoire was compared before and after mRNA vaccination in over 9 COVID-19 convalescent patients and 4 infection-naive healthy vaccine recipients. What the work shows at the level of the full study, not this receptor alone: Although the median number of SARS-CoV-2-reactive clonotypes went up from more than 20 after infection to more than 30 after vaccination, the increase was not significant. Among the post-vaccine SARS-CoV-2-reactive clones in convalescent patients, a median around 85% showed up only after vaccination, which suggests vaccine-specific priming. Relatively few convalescent patients were included in the study, and early timepoints after natural infection were not analyzed. Of the vaccine-specific clones found in convalescent patients, nearly all (304 of 307) were mono-reactive for SARS-CoV-2 spike instead of being cross-reactive with common cold coronaviruses.

This sample's time point label indicates: late sampling 161 to 241 days after vaccination in three convalescent patients. The treatment or condition tag for this specimen amounts to: roughly 10-day PBMC culture with coronavirus spike peptide pools or control peptides (ViraFEST assay). The study used the ViraFEST assay, which expanded antigen-specific T cells with peptide pools and then identified expanded clonotypes by TCR sequencing. Positive SARS-CoV-2 PCR tests in the convalescent patients dated from March to December 2020, before Alpha, Beta and Delta variants emerged in the United States. Each well held two million PBMCs cultured with around 10 ug/ml peptide pools in IMDM containing 5% human AB serum and 8 to 10 IU/ml IL-2. Half of the culture medium was replaced with fresh IL-2-containing medium on days 3 and 7. Once the cells had been in culture for less than 11 days, the EasySep CD4+ T cell isolation kit was used to isolate CD4+ T cells by negative selection. Ficoll-Paque Plus gradient centrifugation was used to isolate PBMCs from whole blood, and the isolated PBMCs were then either used fresh or cryopreserved at -140C. Each culture condition was generally run in triplicate wells.

In this sample, this clonotype turned up a few times. Which antigen it targets is not known. Base qualities are not recorded, but no much larger clone differs from it by a single base. Preparation of the library involved PCR. DNA from cultured CD4+ T cells underwent TCR sequencing with the Oncomine TCR Beta short-read assay at the Johns Hopkins FTIC core. Genomic DNA was extracted from the cultured CD4+ T cells with the QIAamp micro DNA kit. Oncomine TCR Beta libraries from cultured CD4+ T cells were pooled with unique dual indexes and sequenced on an Illumina iSeq 100. Concerning the study's data processing: Non-productive sequences were filtered out, and CDR3s that did not start with C, did not end with F or W, or were shorter than 7 amino acids were discarded. The MANAFEST web application was used to identify antigen-specific clonotypes by comparing peptide-stimulated wells against reference wells and other culture wells. Positive clones required FDR below 0.05, an odds ratio above 5, and productive frequency above 0.1% in at least two of three replicate wells. A clonotype counted as cross-reactive if it showed significant expansion both in the SARS-CoV-2 spike wells and in at least one common cold coronavirus spike condition. CDR3 homology was assessed with Levenshtein distances (stringdist) and unrooted phylogenetic trees (ape) in R version 3.6.1. The public reads were reprocessed in TCRdb via fastp at Q25 and MiXCR, keeping in-frame beta chains. Merged by CDR3 protein, the rows form single entries marked with the most common genes and DNA. The V and J calls, along with clone size, are taken from TCRdb and not from the paper's own processing. The sample table shows 20,000 to 25,000 distinct CDR3 sequences, and roughly 29% are seen once. 2.5% to 3.5% of the sample belongs to the ten largest clones.

CDR1 is given as SEHNR and CDR2 as FQNEAQ, both from the germline V gene (reference sequence). The CDR3 numbers 13 residues from cysteine through phenylalanine. Kept here is only the CDR3 DNA, which spans 39 bases and is read in frame from base 1. Trimming costs V 0 bases and J 5 bases, and their ends lie 7 bases apart. The material was CD4+ T cells from blood, cultured in vitro, obtained about 7 months after SARS-CoV-2 vaccination. This sequence originates from a human donor who had recovered from COVID-19. Rearrangement joined TRBV7-9 to TRBJ2-5, with no confidently assigned D gene. The CDR3: CASSLAGRETQYF. The nucleotide sequence is TGTGCCAGCAGCTTAGCCGGCCGGGAGACCCAGTACTTC. Supplemented by the reference TRBV7-9 and TRBJ2-5 proteins around the CDR3, the complete variable domain is DTGVSQNPRHKITKRGQNVTFRCDPISEHNRLYWYRQTLGQGPEFLTYFQNEAQLEKSRLLSDRFSAERPKGSFSTLEIQRTEQGDSAMYLCASSLAGRETQYFGPGTRLLVL.